This is a list of T cell receptor beta chains from one sample in a study of blood T cell repertoires in COVID-19. Libraries were prepared by immunoSEQ multiplex PCR; TCRdb keeps only in-frame clonotypes and omits some of them. The top ten hold around 3% of the sample, which has roughly 280,000 clones, roughly 90% seen once. The sequencing input was PBMCs or T cells enriched from blood (not recorded which). The origin of the receptors is a woman aged 50 to 60 who had recovered from COVID-19. Each CDR3 is given with its conserved first and last residue. Each record gives: V gene, J gene, CDR3 protein.

V gene: TRBV30; J gene: TRBJ1-6; CDR3 protein: CAWRDRGRGDSPLHF
V gene: TRBV7-9; J gene: TRBJ1-1; CDR3 protein: CASTSWGQGNTEAFF
V gene: TRBV7-2; J gene: TRBJ2-7; CDR3 protein: CASSLLPPREKYEQYF
V gene: TRBV9; J gene: TRBJ2-1; CDR3 protein: CASSPRGQGGNEQFF
V gene: TRBV24-1; J gene: TRBJ2-3; CDR3 protein: CATSDLYSSTDTQYF
V gene: TRBV9; J gene: TRBJ1-5; CDR3 protein: CASGGQGSGQPQHF
V gene: TRBV24-1; J gene: TRBJ1-1; CDR3 protein: CATSDFFQIGGGEAFF
V gene: TRBV19; J gene: TRBJ1-3; CDR3 protein: CASSRGVSGNTIYF
V gene: TRBV7-2; J gene: TRBJ2-1; CDR3 protein: CASSLAGTSGSYEQFF
V gene: TRBV5-5; J gene: TRBJ1-2; CDR3 protein: CASSKTGIYGYTF
V gene: TRBV28; J gene: TRBJ2-5; CDR3 protein: CASSFSGTSGNRETQYF
V gene: TRBV19; J gene: TRBJ1-4; CDR3 protein: CASIFTAGVDEKLFF
V gene: TRBV13; J gene: TRBJ1-1; CDR3 protein: CASSRGQGNTEAFF
V gene: TRBV28; J gene: TRBJ2-7; CDR3 protein: CASSPPGQGFHEQYF
V gene: TRBV29-1; J gene: TRBJ1-1; CDR3 protein: CSVEVDRGRREAFF
V gene: TRBV28; J gene: TRBJ2-7; CDR3 protein: CASKFSGAGYEQYF
V gene: TRBV28; J gene: TRBJ1-4; CDR3 protein: CATIQGSPMATNEKLFF
V gene: TRBV12-3/TRBV12-4; J gene: TRBJ1-1; CDR3 protein: CASSLRGNTEAFF
V gene: TRBV6-2/TRBV6-3; J gene: TRBJ2-1; CDR3 protein: CASIPSGKHNEQFF
V gene: TRBV28; J gene: TRBJ1-5; CDR3 protein: CASSFGRVNQPQHF
V gene: TRBV6-5; J gene: TRBJ1-2; CDR3 protein: CASRLITGPNGYTF
V gene: TRBV28; J gene: TRBJ1-2; CDR3 protein: CASSETGPGNLDGYTF
V gene: TRBV6-1; J gene: TRBJ1-1; CDR3 protein: CASSEGERGEAFF
V gene: TRBV5-1; J gene: TRBJ1-1; CDR3 protein: CASTRTGILNTEAFF
V gene: TRBV10-2; J gene: TRBJ2-7; CDR3 protein: CASRNSGTNNYEQYF
V gene: TRBV3-1/TRBV3-2; J gene: TRBJ2-2; CDR3 protein: CASSQSMRGNTGELFF
V gene: TRBV27; J gene: TRBJ1-1; CDR3 protein: CASSSYRVREAFF
V gene: TRBV18; J gene: TRBJ1-2; CDR3 protein: CASSLGVQGVYGYTF
V gene: TRBV5-1; J gene: TRBJ1-2; CDR3 protein: CASSLEGDTYGYTF
V gene: TRBV24-1; J gene: TRBJ2-5; CDR3 protein: CATSDSTPQGRETQYF
V gene: TRBV7-3; J gene: TRBJ1-1; CDR3 protein: CASSLLPGNTEAFF
V gene: TRBV18; J gene: TRBJ2-1; CDR3 protein: CASSLIPGRNNEQFF
V gene: TRBV27; J gene: TRBJ1-1; CDR3 protein: CARDSDKPPEAFF
V gene: TRBV30; J gene: TRBJ2-1; CDR3 protein: CAWSGGAVYNEQFF
V gene: TRBV9; J gene: TRBJ1-2; CDR3 protein: CASSVGGRGNGYTF
V gene: TRBV4-3; J gene: TRBJ2-1; CDR3 protein: CASSQGTGANEQFF
V gene: TRBV7-9; J gene: TRBJ1-5; CDR3 protein: CASSPKGASNQPQHF
V gene: TRBV6-2/TRBV6-3; J gene: TRBJ1-2; CDR3 protein: CASSPRGPRQGGNYGYTF